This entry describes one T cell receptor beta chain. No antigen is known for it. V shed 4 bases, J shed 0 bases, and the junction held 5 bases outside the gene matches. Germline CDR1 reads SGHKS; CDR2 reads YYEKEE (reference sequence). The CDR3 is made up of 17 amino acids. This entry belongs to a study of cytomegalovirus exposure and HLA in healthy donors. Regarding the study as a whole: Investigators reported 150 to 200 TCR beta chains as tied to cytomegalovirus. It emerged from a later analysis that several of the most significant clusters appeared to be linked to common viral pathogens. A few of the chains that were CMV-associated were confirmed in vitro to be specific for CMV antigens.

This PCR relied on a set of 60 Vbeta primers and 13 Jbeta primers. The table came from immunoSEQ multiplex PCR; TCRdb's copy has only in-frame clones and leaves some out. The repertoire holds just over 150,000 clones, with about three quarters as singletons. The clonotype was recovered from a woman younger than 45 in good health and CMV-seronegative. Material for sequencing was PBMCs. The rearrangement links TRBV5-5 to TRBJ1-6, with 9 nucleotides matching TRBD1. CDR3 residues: CASSLGQGSSYNSPLHF. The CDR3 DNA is TGTGCCAGCAGCCTGGGACAGGGAAGCTCCTATAATTCACCCCTCCACTTT.